This T cell receptor beta chain was captured by sequencing in a study of cytomegalovirus exposure and HLA in healthy donors. On this clone itself: Its antigen is currently unknown.

Use of 60 Vbeta and 13 Jbeta primers characterized the PCR. Assay used: immunoSEQ multiplex PCR; TCRdb lists only in-frame clones, some missing. Of approximately 150,000 clones in the sample, 70% to 85% were seen once. Study results and caveats: CMV serostatus stood as the only immune exposure information on hand. Rates of TCR association differed by HLA locus in a later analysis, with DRB1 highest and HLA-C lowest.

CDR3 length: 15 residues. CDR1 and CDR2 from the germline V gene are ENHRY and SYGVKD. V was clipped by 3 bases and J by 4 bases, with 15 bases between them. The specimen was PBMCs. The sequence was obtained from a male donor in good health and CMV-seronegative. This sequence joins TRBV10-3 and TRBJ2-5; tentative D call: TRBD1 (7 bases). In nucleotides, the CDR3 is TGTGCCATCAGTGACCCACAGGGGCGGGGAGAGACCCAGTACTTC. As protein: CAISDPQGRGETQYF.